This T cell receptor (beta chain) came from a study of blood T cell repertoires in COVID-19. Across the study: Samples came from the United States, Italy and Spain, spanning acute and convalescent COVID-19.

Original processing methods: Reference gene primers were amplified, and this amplification served to estimate nucleated cell counts. Some clones are missing from TCRdb's copy, which holds only in-frame ones; the method was immunoSEQ multiplex PCR. V and J calls and clone size are as listed in that table; D and trimming were resolved from the DNA. The data contain 170,000 or so clones, approximately 83% of them singletons. The sequenced sample was peripheral blood. The sequence was collected from a human donor in a cohort sampled during active COVID-19.

The CDR3 loop reads CASSPTGDNEKLFF. The CDR3, as DNA: TGCGCCAGCAGCCCCACGGGAGATAATGAAAAACTGTTTTTT. The rearrangement links TRBV5-1 to TRBJ1-4; D is uncertain. V gave up 4 bases and J gave up 4 bases, with 11 bases separating them. CDR3 length equals 14 residues. Germline CDR1 SGHRS, CDR2 YFSETQ.